The 28 T cell receptor beta chains presented below share a single source sample, sequenced in a study of blood T cell repertoires in COVID-19. The table came from immunoSEQ multiplex PCR; TCRdb's copy has only in-frame clones and leaves some out. Of 20,000 to 25,000 clones in the sample, about 87% were seen once. The specimen sequenced was peripheral blood. The source of these receptors is a woman older than 75 with active COVID-19.

The chain joins TRBV18 to TRBJ2-5; 9 bases are a match to TRBD2. This CDR3 region has 16 residues. The V gene's germline CDR1 is KGHSH and CDR2 LQKENI. V lost 5 bases, J lost 1 base, and 8 bases stayed unmatched. CDR3 residues: CASSGGLAGRQETQYF. CDR3 DNA sequence: TGTGCCAGCTCAGGGGGACTAGCTGGCCGCCAAGAGACCCAGTACTTC.

This sequence joins TRBV19 and TRBJ1-2, with 7 bases matching TRBD1. CDR3 length: 13 amino acids. The trim removed 7 bases at V and 2 bases at J, leaving 4 bases unmatched. From germline, CDR1 is LNHDA and CDR2 SQIVND (reference sequence). The CDR3 DNA reads TGTGCCAGTACCCTAGGGGGCAACTATGGCTACACCTTC. Amino acid sequence: CASTLGGNYGYTF. Using reference TRBV19 and TRBJ1-2 for the parts outside the CDR3, the full variable domain is DGGITQSPKYLFRKEGQNVTLSCEQNLNHDAMYWYRQDPGQGLRLIYYSQIVNDFQKGDIAEGYSVSREKKESFPLTVTSAQKNPTAFYLCASTLGGNYGYTFGSGTRLTVV.

This clone was recorded once. The chain recombines TRBV9 with TRBJ2-3, with 7 bases that match TRBD1. The V gene's germline CDR1 is SGDLS and CDR2 YYNGEE. After removal of 2 bases from V and 2 bases from J, the junction contained 5 bases not matched to a gene. There are 15 residues in the CDR3. The CDR3: CASSVWGQNTDTQYF. The CDR3 nucleotides are TGTGCCAGCAGCGTCTGGGGACAGAACACAGATACGCAGTATTTT.

The genes are TRBV19 and TRBJ2-1, with TRBD2 identical over 10 bases. Trimming took 5 bases from V and 6 from J; bases not matched to a gene: 7. Germline V gene sequence: CDR1 LNHDA, CDR2 SQIVND (reference sequence). The length of the CDR3 is 15 residues. The CDR3 spells CASSAGLALANEQFF. The DNA of the CDR3 is TGTGCCAGTAGTGCGGGACTAGCGCTCGCCAATGAGCAGTTCTTC.

The rearrangement joins TRBV9 to TRBJ1-2; D remains unclear. This CDR3 spans 15 amino acids. The germline V gene encodes CDR1 SGDLS and CDR2 YYNGEE. V was pared by 1 base and J by 2 bases, with 12 bases between. In nucleotides, the CDR3 is TGTGCCAGCAGCGTATATGGAGAGCCCAACTATGGCTACACCTTC. Translating it yields CASSVYGEPNYGYTF.

CDR3 residues: CASSRGAGLEAFF. The CDR3 nucleotides read TGTGCCAGCAGTCGGGGGGCAGGGCTTGAAGCTTTCTTT. V and J are TRBV6-2 or TRBV6-3 and TRBJ1-1, with a possible D match to TRBD1 (6 bases). CDR1 MNHEY and CDR2 SVGEGT come from the germline V gene. Trimming stripped 5 bases from V and 7 bases from J, with 14 bases between. The CDR3 is 13 residues long.

The chain uses TRBV7-2 and TRBJ2-2; possibly TRBD1 for D (5 bases). This CDR3 has 16 amino acids. The V and J ends lost 1 base and 5 bases respectively, with 14 bases between them. Germline CDR1 and CDR2: SGHTA and FQGNSA. The CDR3 DNA reads as TGTGCCAGCAGCTTAGTTCCTACAAAGGGGACCGGGGAGCTGTTTTTT. Translating gives CASSLVPTKGTGELFF.

The gene calls are TRBV3-1 (or the pseudogene TRBV3-2) and TRBJ2-2, with 7 bases fitting TRBD1. The CDR3 is 18 residues long. Germline CDR1 and CDR2: LGHDT and YNNKEL (reference sequence). V shed 1 base, J shed 4 bases, and the junction held 12 bases outside the gene matches. The CDR3 is CASSQGEGGRARTGELFF. Here the CDR3 DNA reads TGTGCCAGCAGCCAAGGGGAAGGGGGCAGGGCTCGCACCGGGGAGCTGTTTTTT.

The gene calls are TRBV9 and TRBJ2-1, with 9 nucleotides matching TRBD2. There are 18 residues in the CDR3. Germline V gives CDR1 SGDLS, CDR2 YYNGEE. With V trimmed by 2 bases and J by 0 bases, 9 bases remained unmatched. The CDR3 DNA reads TGTGCCAGCAGCGTTGGGTTGACTAGCGGACTCTCCTACAATGAGCAGTTCTTC. Protein sequence: CASSVGLTSGLSYNEQFF.

The rearrangement links TRBV28 to TRBJ2-3; TRBD2 matches at 10 bases. CDR1 is MDHEN and CDR2 is SYDVKM in the germline V gene. This CDR3 contains 15 residues. V lost 10 bases and J lost 6; bases outside the gene matches: 13. The CDR3 region has the DNA TGTGCCACTCAGGGCCCCGCTAGCGGGGGTGATACGCAGTATTTT. Protein: CATQGPASGGDTQYF.

The chain uses TRBV30 and TRBJ1-1, with D hard to call. Germline CDR1 reads GTSNPN; CDR2 reads SVGIG (reference sequence). The CDR3 loop spans 13 amino acids. The V gene lost 1 base and the J gene lost 1 base, with 7 bases spanning the gap. As DNA, the CDR3 is TGTGCCTGGAGTGCGGAGGCGAACACTGAAGCTTTCTTT. Translation gives CAWSAEANTEAFF.

This clone occurred once. The chain carries TRBV2 and TRBJ2-7, with TRBD2 matching over 9 bases. CDR3 length: 15 amino acids. Per germline, CDR1 SNHLY and CDR2 FYNNEI. The junction had 9 bases not matched to a gene; V was cut back by 3 bases and J by 6 bases. The CDR3 here is CASSDIAGALGEQYF. DNA of the CDR3: TGTGCCAGCAGTGATATAGCGGGGGCCCTAGGCGAGCAGTACTTC.

The chain couples TRBV28 to TRBJ2-5, with D unresolved. The V gene's germline CDR1 is MDHEN and CDR2 SYDVKM. The CDR3 runs to 12 residues. V was trimmed by 4 bases and J by 5 bases, leaving 8 bases between them. The CDR3 protein is CASSSENETQYF. DNA for the CDR3: TGTGCCAGCAGTTCCGAGAATGAGACCCAGTACTTC.

V and J are TRBV11-2 and TRBJ2-5, with 8 positions matching TRBD2. CDR3 length: 16 amino acids. Per germline, CDR1 SGHAT and CDR2 FQNNGV. With 5 bases clipped from V and 7 bases from J, the junction kept 15 bases outside the gene matches. In DNA, the CDR3 is TGTGCCAGCAGCCCCCTTGGCGGGGGGAACCCTGGGACCCAGTACTTC. Its protein is CASSPLGGGNPGTQYF.

As DNA, the CDR3 is TGTGCCAGCAGCCCATCGGGACAGGTGGGGAGGTACTTC. Protein product: CASSPSGQVGRYF. The chain is built from TRBV9 and TRBJ2-7; TRBD1 matches at 8 bases. Germline V gene lookup returns CDR1 SGDLS and CDR2 YYNGEE. The CDR3 spans 13 residues. The junction had 12 bases not matched to a gene; V was cut back by 4 bases and J by 12 bases.

In DNA form, the CDR3 reads TGTGCCAGTAGTATACGGCTAGCGGGGGTAGATACGCAGTATTTT. As protein: CASSIRLAGVDTQYF. The chain links TRBV19 to TRBJ2-3; 10 bases are a match to TRBD2. V was pared by 2 bases and J by 5 bases, with 4 bases of the junction left unmatched. The CDR3 is 15 residues long. Germline CDR1 LNHDA, CDR2 SQIVND (reference sequence).

The rearrangement uses TRBV5-1 and TRBJ1-2; 7 bases fit TRBD1. CDR3 length: 13 amino acids. V dropped 3 bases and J dropped 10; count of bases not matched to a gene: 9. CDR1 and CDR2 (germline): SGHRS, YFSETQ. The chain's CDR3 is CASSSGTATFYTF. For the CDR3, the DNA is TGCGCCAGCAGCTCCGGGACAGCGACATTCTACACCTTC.

The chain links TRBV27 to TRBJ1-2; D is ambiguous. Per the germline V gene, CDR1 is MNHEY and CDR2 is SMNVEV (reference sequence). V lost 2 bases and J 2 bases, leaving 6 bases between the germline ends. CDR3 size: 13 residues. The CDR3, as DNA: TGTGCCAGCAGTTTAAGGGAGAACTATGGCTACACCTTC. Residues: CASSLRENYGYTF.

The CDR3 bases are TGCAGCGTTGAAGATGAAAAAGAGAGCTCCTACAATGAGCAGTTCTTC. Amino acids: CSVEDEKESSYNEQFF. This chain joins TRBV29-1 and TRBJ2-1; D gene ambiguous. CDR3 length: 16 residues. In germline, CDR1 is SQVTM, CDR2 ANQGSEA. Trimming cost V 0 bases and J 0 bases, with 12 bases left between them.

The chain combines TRBV3-1 (or the pseudogene TRBV3-2) with TRBJ1-6, with D unresolved. Germline V gene lookup returns CDR1 LGHDT and CDR2 YNNKEL (reference sequence). The length of the CDR3 is 13 residues. V was cut by 5 bases and J by 7 bases, with 9 bases left in between. CDR3: CASSSELNSPLHF. The CDR3 region has the DNA TGTGCCAGCAGCTCCGAACTGAATTCACCCCTCCACTTT.

The chain uses TRBV14 and TRBJ2-6; D possibly corresponds to TRBD1 (5 bases). V was pared by 3 bases and J by 9 bases, with 18 bases between. The germline V gene encodes CDR1 SGHDN and CDR2 FVKESK. This CDR3 is 16 amino acids long. CDR3 residues: CASSHSGYTVSNVLTF. As DNA, the CDR3 is TGTGCCAGCAGCCATTCAGGGTACACTGTGAGCAACGTCCTGACTTTC.

The rearrangement joins TRBV11-2 to TRBJ2-5; the D gene is possibly TRBD2 (5 bases). V lost 4 bases and J 2 bases, leaving 14 bases between the germline ends. Germline CDR1 reads SGHAT; CDR2 reads FQNNGV. The CDR3 extends over 15 amino acids. The CDR3 protein is CASSYGPEAQETQYF. The CDR3 nucleotides are TGTGCCAGCAGCTATGGCCCGGAGGCTCAAGAGACCCAGTACTTC.

This clone has just one count. The chain employs TRBV24-1 and TRBJ1-3; 10 positions agree with TRBD1. Unmatched junction bases numbered 13, after V lost 3 bases and J lost 0 bases. There are 20 residues in the CDR3. CDR1 and CDR2 (germline): KGHDR, SFDVKD. DNA of the CDR3: TGTGCCACCAGTGATCGCCGGGACAGGGGAGGGGTCTCCTCTGGAAACACCATATATTTT. This encodes CATSDRRDRGGVSSGNTIYF.

This clone was observed once. This rearrangement joins TRBV5-4 to TRBJ2-5; D is perhaps TRBD1 (6 bases). The CDR3 has 14 amino acids. The germline V gene has CDR1 SGHNT and CDR2 YYREEE (reference sequence). V was clipped by 3 bases and J by 4 bases, with 13 bases between them. The CDR3 coding sequence is TGTGCCAGCAGCTCCGCAGGGGCGGTAGAGACCCAGTACTTC. Translated: CASSSAGAVETQYF.

This chain connects TRBV14 to TRBJ1-5, with D possibly TRBD1 on 5 matching bases. This CDR3 is built from 14 residues. Trimming left V 3 bases short and J 3 bases short, with 9 bases between. Germline V gene data show CDR1 as SGHDN and CDR2 as FVKESK. The CDR3 DNA is TGTGCCAGCAGCCACCAAGGGGTCAATCAGCCCCAGCATTTT. Protein product: CASSHQGVNQPQHF.

Comment on this clone: The junction departs from germline at one end; a sequencing error may be responsible. The chain is built from TRBV6-1 and TRBJ1-1, with D possibly TRBD1 on 6 matching bases. The CDR3 spans 17 residues. Germline CDR1 reads MNHNS; CDR2 reads SASEGT. This CDR3 reads CASSEGQHSWWDTEAFF. CDR3 nucleotide sequence: TGTGCCAGCAGCGAAGGACAGCACTCATGGTGGGACACTGAAGCTTTCTTT.

The chain joins TRBV6-6 to TRBJ1-2, with D perhaps matching TRBD1 (5 bases). Germline lookup yields CDR1 MNHNY and CDR2 SVGAGI (reference sequence). The germline V and J ends were trimmed by 5 bases and 3 bases, with 13 bases remaining between them. The CDR3 is 14 amino acids. CDR3 in amino acids: CASSPWGVDYGYTF. As DNA, the CDR3 is TGTGCCAGCAGTCCCTGGGGGGTAGACTATGGCTACACCTTC.

The chain employs TRBV18 and TRBJ2-2, with 7 bases identical to TRBD1. The CDR3 length is 15 residues. The V segment lost 1 base and the J segment 5 bases; nucleotides outside the gene matches: 4. The V gene's germline CDR1 is KGHSH and CDR2 LQKENI. CDR3 coding DNA: TGTGCCAGCTCACCACGAGGGGGCGAGACCGGGGAGCTGTTTTTT. Translating it yields CASSPRGGETGELFF. Full variable domain (missing parts from reference TRBV18 and TRBJ2-2): NAGVMQNPRHLVRRRGQEARLRCSPMKGHSHVYWYRQLPEEGLKFMVYLQKENIIDESGMPKERFSAEFPKEGPSILRIQQVVRGDSAAYFCASSPRGGETGELFFGEGSRLTVL.